The 16 T cell receptor beta chains below were found in one sample sequenced in a study of T cell changes during pregnancy in multiple sclerosis. Sequencing used immunoSEQ multiplex PCR; TCRdb keeps in-frame clones, though not all of them. The sample lists some 14,000 clones, approximately 80% seen once, with about a sixth in the top ten. The sample here was CD8+ T cells from peripheral blood mononuclear cells, taken after pregnancy. Receptors originate from a female donor in good health, enrolled as a control in a pregnancy study.

The chain employs TRBV5-1 and TRBJ1-2; 7 positions match TRBD1. Germline V lookup: CDR1 SGHRS, CDR2 YFSETQ. The CDR3 sequence is 13 residues long. The junction had 10 bases not matched to a gene; V was cut back by 6 bases and J by 8 bases. Written as DNA, the CDR3 is TGCGCCAGCACCATCCGGGACAGTAAAGGCTACACCTTC. Its protein is CASTIRDSKGYTF. Based on the CDR3 plus reference TRBV5-1 and TRBJ1-2, the full variable domain is KAGVTQTPRYLIKTRGQQVTLSCSPISGHRSVSWYQQTPGQGLQFLFEYFSETQRNKGNFPGRFSGRQFSNSRSEMNVSTLELGDSALYLCASTIRDSKGYTFGSGTRLTVV.

Only one count was recorded for this clone. The chain combines TRBV5-1 with TRBJ2-1, with 7 bases aligning to TRBD2. With 0 bases clipped from V and 5 bases from J, the junction kept 8 bases outside the gene matches. The CDR3 runs 16 residues. CDR1 SGHRS and CDR2 YFSETQ come from the germline V gene. DNA of the CDR3: TGCGCCAGCAGCTTGGTTGTTGCTAGCGGTAACAATGAGCAGTTCTTC. Protein: CASSLVVASGNNEQFF. The full variable domain, rest sourced from reference TRBV5-1 and TRBJ2-1, is KAGVTQTPRYLIKTRGQQVTLSCSPISGHRSVSWYQQTPGQGLQFLFEYFSETQRNKGNFPGRFSGRQFSNSRSEMNVSTLELGDSALYLCASSLVVASGNNEQFFGPGTRLTVL.

The chain links TRBV27 to TRBJ2-2; TRBD1 is a possible D gene (5 bases). The CDR3 contains 12 residues. Trimming shortened V by 8 bases and J by 7 bases, and 11 bases separated the two germline ends. The germline CDR1 and CDR2 sequences are MNHEY and SMNVEV (reference sequence). CDR3 residues: CASSQGVGELFF. The DNA for the CDR3 is TGTGCCAGCTCTCAGGGTGTCGGGGAGCTGTTTTTT.

Here the CDR3 DNA reads TGTGCCAGCAGTCCTTCAGTCATCTCTGGAAACACCATATATTTT. Amino acids: CASSPSVISGNTIYF. The chain has TRBV27 and TRBJ1-3; D is undetermined. Trimming removed 5 bases from V and 0 bases from J, with 11 bases in between. The CDR3 length is 15 residues. CDR1 is MNHEY, CDR2 SMNVEV, per germline (reference sequence).

The rearrangement joins TRBV7-9 to TRBJ1-4; D unresolved. The CDR3 has 16 residues. Germline CDR1 and CDR2: SEHNR and FQNEAQ (reference sequence). V dropped 5 bases and J dropped 3 bases, with 16 bases sitting between them. The DNA for the CDR3 is TGTGCCAGCAGCGGGTCAGGCGGGTCGGCTAATGAAAAACTGTTTTTT. Its translation: CASSGSGGSANEKLFF.

The gene calls are TRBV25-1 and TRBJ1-6; unclear D gene. This CDR3 has 13 residues. V lost 1 base and J 10 bases, leaving 8 bases between the germline ends. Germline CDR1 is MGHDK and CDR2 is SYGVNS. The CDR3: CASSESGRSPLHF. CDR3 bases: TGTGCCAGCAGTGAATCTGGCAGGTCACCCCTCCACTTT. The full variable domain, rest sourced from reference TRBV25-1 and TRBJ1-6, is EADIYQTPRYLVIGTGKKITLECSQTMGHDKMYWYQQDPGMELHLIHYSYGVNSTEKGDLSSESTVSRIRTEHFPLTLESARPSHTSQYLCASSESGRSPLHFGNGTRLTVT.

This chain uses TRBV18 with TRBJ2-1, with TRBD2 matching 11 bases. The CDR3 covers 17 residues. Germline CDR1 is KGHSH and CDR2 is LQKENI. With V trimmed by 2 bases and J by 4 bases, 7 bases remained unmatched. The CDR3 is CASSPATGTSGYNEQFF. The CDR3 nucleotides read TGTGCCAGCTCACCAGCGACCGGGACTAGCGGTTACAATGAGCAGTTCTTC. Based on the CDR3 plus reference TRBV18 and TRBJ2-1, the full variable domain is NAGVMQNPRHLVRRRGQEARLRCSPMKGHSHVYWYRQLPEEGLKFMVYLQKENIIDESGMPKERFSAEFPKEGPSILRIQQVVRGDSAAYFCASSPATGTSGYNEQFFGPGTRLTVL.

V is TRBV7-3 and J is TRBJ2-5; D may be TRBD2 (7 bases). The germline V gene has CDR1 SGHTA and CDR2 FQGTGA. The CDR3 extends over 13 amino acids. The ends were cut back, 1 base at V and 9 bases at J, with 12 bases in the middle. The CDR3 sequence: CASSLKRGGAQYF. The CDR3 bases are TGTGCCAGCAGCTTAAAAAGGGGGGGGGCCCAGTACTTC.

The J gene is TRBJ2-7, the V gene TRBV9; maybe TRBD1 (6 bases). The V end lost 4 bases, the J end lost 2 bases, and 10 bases lay between the germline ends. In germline, CDR1 is SGDLS, CDR2 YYNGEE. This CDR3 comprises 13 residues. The CDR3 loop reads CASSPRGPYEQYF. CDR3 nucleotides: TGTGCCAGCAGCCCCAGGGGACCCTACGAGCAGTACTTC.

The chain recombines TRBV29-1 with TRBJ2-2, with D possibly being TRBD1 (5 bases). This CDR3 spans 14 amino acids. Trimming removed 3 bases at V and 2 bases at J, with 10 bases between. Germline V lookup: CDR1 SQVTM, CDR2 ANQGSEA. The CDR3 loop is CSVDRQGNTGELFF. The CDR3 bases are TGCAGCGTTGATAGGCAGGGTAACACCGGGGAGCTGTTTTTT.

This sequence joins TRBV7-8 and TRBJ1-5; D is unclear. This CDR3 is built from 13 residues. Germline CDR1 reads SGHVS; CDR2 reads FQNEAQ. V lost 5 bases to trimming and J lost 4 bases, with 9 bases between them. The CDR3 bases are TGTGCCAGCAGCCGGGATGCGAATCAGCCCCAGCATTTT. Translating gives CASSRDANQPQHF.

This clone is labeled as medium-sized. The chain uses TRBV9 and TRBJ2-2; 7 nucleotides line up with TRBD1. The germline V gene encodes CDR1 SGDLS and CDR2 YYNGEE. V dropped 3 bases and J dropped 4; count of bases not matched to a gene: 3. The CDR3 length is 14 residues. The CDR3: CASSGTGITGELFF. CDR3 nucleotides: TGTGCCAGCAGCGGGACAGGAATCACCGGGGAGCTGTTTTTT.

This clone has only one observation. The J gene is TRBJ2-3, the V gene TRBV6-4, with 7 bases matching TRBD2. Germline CDR1 is MRHNA and CDR2 is SNTAGT. V lost 4 bases, J lost 3 bases, and 13 bases stayed unmatched. This CDR3 region has 17 residues. The CDR3 DNA is TGTGCCAGCAGTGCCGCCCCCGGGGCGGGAGCGACAGATACGCAGTATTTT. Translation gives CASSAAPGAGATDTQYF.

On this clone: One junction end does not reproduce the germline sequence, and a read error may be involved. V and J are TRBV6-1 and TRBJ1-1, with D maybe TRBD1 (5 bases). Germline V lookup: CDR1 MNHNS, CDR2 SASEGT. The CDR3 sequence is 15 residues long. The CDR3 loop reads CASSEPQGWNAEAFF. In DNA, the CDR3 is TGTGCCAGCAGTGAACCCCAGGGCTGGAACGCTGAAGCTTTCTTT.

The chain has TRBV27 and TRBJ2-1; 10 nucleotides match TRBD2. V gave up 5 bases and J gave up 2 bases; unmatched junction bases: 15. The CDR3 runs to 19 residues. Germline loops: CDR1 MNHEY, CDR2 SMNVEV (reference sequence). The CDR3 DNA follows: TGTGCCAGCAGTCAGAAGGGAGCGGGAGGGCCGAGGACCTACAATGAGCAGTTCTTC. Its protein is CASSQKGAGGPRTYNEQFF.

The chain is built from TRBV4-1 and TRBJ1-1, with no clear D. V was shortened by 0 bases and J by 1 base, with 15 bases between the two germline ends. Germline V CDR1 and CDR2: MGHRA, YSYEKL. The CDR3 is 17 residues long. The CDR3 loop reads CASSQDTPPGRNTEAFF. Here the CDR3 DNA reads TGCGCCAGCAGCCAAGATACCCCGCCGGGGAGGAACACTGAAGCTTTCTTT.